This T cell receptor (beta chain) came from a study of graft-versus-host responses after intestinal transplantation. Study at large: Recipients were all induced with anti-thymocyte globulin, then given tacrolimus and steroids for approximately 3 years.

With 7 bases removed from V and 2 bases from J, the gap between germline ends came to 24 bases. The CDR3 is 16 amino acids. From germline, CDR1 is SQVTM and CDR2 ANQGSEA. Profiling relied on immunoSEQ multiplex PCR, and the TCRdb table lists in-frame clones only, not all of them. The data contain tens of thousands of clones, 89% of them singletons. Study results and caveats: There were GvH clones found in recipient marrow, and some of them appeared first in ileum or blood.

Intraepithelial and lamina propria lymphocytes were isolated from graft specimens. Note on this clone: The antigen remains undetermined.

The receptor comes from a human patient who received an intestinal transplant, so some T cells may come from the graft donor. The V and J genes are TRBV29-1 and TRBJ2-7; no definite D call. The sample was ileum tissue, taken less than 400 days after transplant. The DNA of the CDR3 is TGCAGCGCCTCGGAATCATTGTGGACGTCTCCCTACGAGCAGTACTTC. Translated, it gives CSASESLWTSPYEQYF.